The 18 T cell receptor beta chains below come from one sample, sequenced in a study of T cells expressing NK-cell markers (dated by TCRdb to 2020 to 2021). The protocol used for the library was 5' RACE. The instrument given in TCRdb is Illumina HiSeq 2000. After the reads were reprocessed by TCRdb, one entry was made per CDR3 protein sequence, with no DNA. The table for this sample shows 140,000 to 150,000 distinct CDR3 sequences. 12% of the sample goes to the ten largest clones. Sample: blood T cells: a sorted CD56 or NKG2C T cell subset, CD4+ or CD8+ T cells, or bulk PBMC T cells (not recorded which). The receptors come from a man aged 18 to 30 in good health. Donor details come from another sample of the same person, matched by shared clones.

The chain carries TRBV4-2 and TRBJ1-6; TCRdb gives TRBD1 as the D gene, but with no DNA this cannot be confirmed. This CDR3 contains 17 residues. CDR1 and CDR2 from the germline V gene are LGHNA and YNFKEQ. Here the CDR3 reads CASSLGPVSSYNSPLHF.

This rearrangement joins TRBV2 to TRBJ1-1; TCRdb reports TRBD1, a call that lacks DNA to check it against. Germline V lookup: CDR1 SNHLY, CDR2 FYNNEI. This CDR3 contains 13 residues. CDR3 sequence: CASTGTEGYEAFF.

The rearrangement uses TRBV4-2 and TRBJ1-5; TCRdb outputs TRBD1, but without DNA this stays unchecked. This CDR3 is 18 amino acids long. Per the germline V gene, CDR1 is LGHNA and CDR2 is YNFKEQ. The CDR3 reads CASSQDIGGDFSNQPQHF.

The chain couples TRBV7-8 to TRBJ2-1; TCRdb proposes TRBD1, but this gene call is untestable without DNA. Germline loops: CDR1 SGHVS, CDR2 FQNEAQ. CDR3 length: 13 residues. The chain's CDR3 is CASSTRAGYEQFF.

The chain recombines TRBV20-1 with TRBJ2-1; TCRdb names TRBD2, which stays unverified in the absence of DNA. The CDR3 sequence is 15 residues long. The germline gives CDR1 DFQATT, CDR2 SNEGSKA (reference sequence). The chain's CDR3 is CSARELAALYNEQFF.

The chain recombines TRBV19 with TRBJ2-2. CDR3 length equals 14 residues. Germline V gene sequence: CDR1 LNHDA, CDR2 SQIVND (reference sequence). CDR3 loop: CASSPYANTGELFF.

This chain joins TRBV15 and TRBJ2-3; TCRdb names TRBD2, which stays unverified in the absence of DNA. CDR3 length: 14 amino acids. The germline gives CDR1 LNHNV, CDR2 YYDKDF (reference sequence). The CDR3 region is CATRGTSGGDTQYF. The variable domain in full, completed from reference TRBV15 and TRBJ2-3, reads DAMVIQNPRYQVTQFGKPVTLSCSQTLNHNVMYWYQQKSSQAPKLLFHYYDKDFNNEADTPDNFQSRRPNTSFCFLDIRSPGLGDTAMYLCATRGTSGGDTQYFGPGTRLTVL.

The chain uses TRBV19 and TRBJ2-1; TCRdb selects TRBD2, and the lack of DNA leaves this call unchecked. The CDR3 extends over 14 amino acids. Germline loops: CDR1 LNHDA, CDR2 SQIVND (reference sequence). CDR3 amino acids: CASPRDSKNNEQFF.

The chain employs TRBV19 and TRBJ1-1. In germline, CDR1 is LNHDA, CDR2 SQIVND (reference sequence). The CDR3 totals 12 residues. CDR3 residues: CASSPTRVDAFF.

The chain uses TRBV9 and TRBJ2-1. Germline V gene data show CDR1 as SGDLS and CDR2 as YYNGEE. This CDR3 spans 15 amino acids. The CDR3: CASSEDPSSRDEQFF.

CDR3 loop: CASSIDRPGGNQPQHF. This rearrangement joins TRBV19 to TRBJ1-5. CDR1 is LNHDA, CDR2 SQIVND, per germline (reference sequence). CDR3 length: 16 residues.

The chain is built from TRBV30 and TRBJ1-2; as DNA is missing, the TRBD1 call by TCRdb cannot be tested. The CDR3 length is 14 residues. Germline V CDR1 and CDR2: GTSNPN, SVGIG (reference sequence). The CDR3 loop reads CAWSVGRGSRGYTF.

The chain uses TRBV12-3 or TRBV12-4 and TRBJ2-1. The CDR3 extends over 12 amino acids. The CDR3 sequence: CASSSGNDEQFF.

CDR3 sequence reads: CASSQLGPTSGELFF. The rearrangement joins TRBV3-1 to TRBJ2-2. The CDR3 extends over 15 amino acids. CDR1 LGHDT and CDR2 YNNKEL come from the germline V gene (reference sequence).

The chain recombines TRBV28 with TRBJ2-1; no DNA is available, so the TRBD1 call from TCRdb remains unchecked. Germline loops: CDR1 MDHEN, CDR2 SYDVKM. This CDR3 has 13 residues. The CDR3 protein is CASYRTGDNEQFF.

The J gene is TRBJ2-7, the V gene TRBV27; as DNA is missing, the TRBD1 call by TCRdb cannot be tested. The germline V gene encodes CDR1 MNHEY and CDR2 SMNVEV (reference sequence). The CDR3 length is 14 residues. CDR3 sequence: CASTKAGTYYEQYF.

This CDR3 is CATSDPPGTTSGANVLTF. The chain carries TRBV24-1 and TRBJ2-6; TCRdb's assignment of TRBD1 cannot be checked, as there is no DNA. The CDR3 extends over 18 amino acids. Germline CDR1 reads KGHDR; CDR2 reads SFDVKD.

V and J are TRBV7-9 and TRBJ1-1; TCRdb's D call of TRBD1 is untestable without DNA. Looked up from germline, CDR1 is SEHNR and CDR2 is FQNEAQ (reference sequence). The CDR3 covers 15 residues. This chain's CDR3 is CASRSGGVGNTEAFF.